These 2 T cell receptor beta chains were sequenced from one sample in a study of T cell responses to AZD1222 COVID-19 vaccine. Produced via immunoSEQ multiplex PCR; TCRdb's table is partial and in-frame only. The sample records about 100,000 clones, 85% to 90% being singletons. The material sequenced was peripheral blood, taken on day 0 of AZD1222 vaccination. The receptor set was obtained from an adult in good health.

The gene calls are TRBV9 and TRBJ1-6; D is unclear. This CDR3 has 13 residues. Trimming removed 0 bases from V and 8 bases from J, with 6 bases in between. Germline V lookup: CDR1 SGDLS, CDR2 YYNGEE. CDR3 coding DNA: TGTGCCAGCAGCGTAGACTGGGATTCACCCCTCCACTTT. Its protein is CASSVDWDSPLHF.

The rearrangement joins TRBV19 to TRBJ1-2; a weak D match, TRBD1 (6 bases). Germline assignment: CDR1 LNHDA and CDR2 SQIVND (reference sequence). The V end was cut by 8 bases, the J end by 7 bases, with 26 bases between. The CDR3 is made up of 16 amino acids. For the CDR3, the DNA is TGTGCCAGTTCTACGCGGGACACCCCGGCTAGAAGTGGCTACACCTTC. This encodes CASSTRDTPARSGYTF.